This note documents a single TCR beta chain sequence. Sequenced by immunoSEQ multiplex PCR; TCRdb stores in-frame clones only, minus some. The table shows hundreds of thousands of clones, with 90% occurring only once. The record originates from a study of blood T cell repertoires in COVID-19. Across the whole study: In each case, the material was cDNA or gDNA derived from T cells, B-cell-depleted T cells, or PBMCs.

The CDR3 consists of 16 residues. The chain recombines TRBV21-1 with TRBJ1-2; TRBD1, the table's D call, lacks a check against the DNA. TRBV21-1 is marked as a pseudogene. The sequencing sample was made of PBMCs or T cells enriched from blood (not recorded which). This receptor was taken from a man in his fifties or sixties who had recovered from COVID-19. The CDR3 DNA is TGTGCCAGCAACCCCGGACAGGGGAAGGGGTCTTGTGGCTACACCTTC. It codes for CASNPGQGKGSCGYTF.